Below are 15 T cell receptor beta chains sequenced from a single sample in a study of blood T cell repertoires in COVID-19. Profiling relied on immunoSEQ multiplex PCR, and the TCRdb table lists in-frame clones only, not all of them. The data contain about 280,000 clones, approximately 88% of them singletons. The sample taken for sequencing was peripheral blood. The receptors were sampled from a man aged 18-30 years with active or convalescent COVID-19.

This clone was observed once. This sequence joins TRBV19 and TRBJ1-5; 8 nucleotides line up with TRBD1. Looked up from germline, CDR1 is LNHDA and CDR2 is SQIVND (reference sequence). The CDR3 sequence is 15 residues long. Losses at the gene ends were 5 bases for V and 11 bases for J; bases not matched to a gene: 14. The CDR3 DNA sequence: TGTGCCAGTAGTGCGGACAGGGAGGGCCTTTTAGCCCAGCATTTT. It is translated as CASSADREGLLAQHF.

Comments on this clone: A much larger clone lies one base from this, so it may be a read error. This sample also contains other DNA sequences that code for the same CDR3. The V and J genes are TRBV4-1 and TRBJ2-7; TRBD2 matches at 7 bases. V shed 1 base and J 0 bases; nucleotides not matched to a gene: 0. There are 14 residues in the CDR3. CDR1 and CDR2 (germline): MGHRA, YSYEKL. CDR3 sequence (DNA): TGCGCCAGCAGCCAAGGGACTAGCTCCTACGAGCAGTACTTC. Translated, it gives CASSQGTSSYEQYF.

The CDR3 DNA is TGTGCCAGCAGCCTCTTCAGCACAGATACGCAGTATTTT. This gives the protein CASSLFSTDTQYF. This sequence joins TRBV6-2 or TRBV6-3 and TRBJ2-3; D not certain. Germline CDR1 and CDR2: MNHEY and SVGEGT. There are 13 residues in the CDR3. V lost 6 bases and J 0 bases, leaving 7 bases between the germline ends.

This chain connects TRBV6-2 or TRBV6-3 to TRBJ2-5; 9 bases are shared with TRBD2. J lost 1 base, V lost 5 bases, and 11 bases had no gene match. The CDR3 totals 17 residues. From germline, CDR1 is MNHEY and CDR2 SVGEGT. In nucleotides, the CDR3 is TGTGCCAGCAGTAACCGACTAGCGGAAAGATTCCAAGAGACCCAGTACTTC. Its translation is CASSNRLAERFQETQYF.

The chain recombines TRBV13 with TRBJ1-5; tentatively, D is TRBD1 (5 bases). Germline V gives CDR1 PRHDT, CDR2 FYEKMQ (reference sequence). The CDR3 is made up of 17 amino acids. Trimming left V 3 bases short and J 2 bases short, with 17 bases between. The CDR3 coding sequence is TGTGCCAGCAGCTTCGGACCAGGAGGGGCAGGCAATCAGCCCCAGCATTTT. Its protein is CASSFGPGGAGNQPQHF.

This clone was recorded once. This chain uses TRBV5-1 with TRBJ2-7; 8 bases map to TRBD1. Trimming at V came to 0 bases and at J to 1 base, leaving 3 bases not matched to a gene. Germline V gives CDR1 SGHRS, CDR2 YFSETQ. The CDR3 contains 15 residues. CDR3 sequence: CASSLGRGQSYEQYF. CDR3 DNA: TGCGCCAGCAGCTTGGGCAGGGGGCAATCCTACGAGCAGTACTTC.

The chain links TRBV19 to TRBJ1-2; TRBD1 agrees at 8 bases. Germline V gene data show CDR1 as LNHDA and CDR2 as SQIVND (reference sequence). The CDR3 runs to 11 residues. Unmatched junction bases numbered 1, after V lost 9 bases and J lost 4 bases. CDR3 protein: CASGQGYGYTF. CDR3 coding DNA: TGTGCCAGCGGACAGGGCTATGGCTACACCTTC.

A word on this clone: The same CDR3 arises from other DNA sequences in this sample as well. V gene TRBV2 combines with J gene TRBJ1-6, with a weak D call TRBD1 (6 bases). Trimming took 4 bases from V and 0 from J, leaving 10 bases between them. CDR3 size: 16 residues. The germline V gene encodes CDR1 SNHLY and CDR2 FYNNEI. CDR3 amino acids: CASSVGASSYNSPLHF. The CDR3 DNA reads as TGTGCCAGCAGTGTGGGGGCCAGCTCCTATAATTCACCCCTCCACTTT.

The chain employs TRBV29-1 and TRBJ2-7; D might be TRBD1 (5 bases). The CDR3 contains 13 residues. Germline assignment: CDR1 SQVTM and CDR2 ANQGSEA. The V gene lost 4 bases and the J gene lost 0 bases, with 10 bases spanning the gap. The CDR3 DNA sequence: TGCAGCGTTGCCAGGGAAAGCTCCTACGAGCAGTACTTC. Translated: CSVARESSYEQYF.

The rearrangement joins TRBV27 to TRBJ1-6; D gene ambiguous. Trimming stripped 6 bases from V and 11 bases from J, with 17 bases between. The CDR3 is 14 amino acids. Per the germline V gene, CDR1 is MNHEY and CDR2 is SMNVEV (reference sequence). CDR3 DNA: TGTGCCAGCAGAACCGGGATTGGGTTTACACCCCTCCACTTT. Translating gives CASRTGIGFTPLHF.

This sequence joins TRBV6-5 and TRBJ2-7; the D gene is possibly TRBD1 (5 bases). This CDR3 has 13 residues. Trimming removed 4 bases from V and 5 bases from J, with 12 bases in between. The V gene's germline CDR1 is MNHEY and CDR2 SVGAGI. CDR3: CASSFTREHEQYF. In nucleotides, the CDR3 is TGTGCCAGCAGTTTTACCAGGGAACACGAGCAGTACTTC.

J is TRBJ2-5 and V is TRBV7-2, with D perhaps matching TRBD2 (7 bases). The germline V gene encodes CDR1 SGHTA and CDR2 FQGNSA. This CDR3 has 16 residues. V lost 1 base and J lost 5, with 17 bases in between. The CDR3 sequence is CASSLVSGGLGETQYF. The DNA for the CDR3 is TGTGCCAGCAGCTTAGTTTCGGGGGGCCTGGGGGAGACCCAGTACTTC.

J is TRBJ1-5 and V is TRBV19; TRBD1 matches at 9 bases. V lost 4 bases to trimming and J lost 3 bases; unmatched junction nucleotides: 4. The CDR3 has 15 amino acids. CDR1 is LNHDA and CDR2 is SQIVND in the germline V gene (reference sequence). The CDR3 DNA follows: TGTGCCAGTAGTACCTGGACAGGGGACAATCAGCCCCAGCATTTT. This codes for CASSTWTGDNQPQHF.

The V and J genes are TRBV4-1 and TRBJ1-1; TRBD1 agrees at 7 bases. The CDR3 has 18 amino acids. Looked up from germline, CDR1 is MGHRA and CDR2 is YSYEKL. Trimming took 1 base from V and 0 from J; bases not matched to a gene: 11. The CDR3 region has the DNA TGCGCCAGCAGCCAAGGTGAACCGGCGACAGGGTTGAACACTGAAGCTTTCTTT. Protein product: CASSQGEPATGLNTEAFF.

The chain uses TRBV19 and TRBJ1-1, with no clear D. The V end was cut by 5 bases, the J end by 3 bases, with 16 bases between. CDR3 size: 15 residues. From germline, CDR1 is LNHDA and CDR2 SQIVND (reference sequence). The CDR3 bases are TGTGCCAGTAGTCCTCGTGAGGGAGGGTACACTGAAGCTTTCTTT. Protein: CASSPREGGYTEAFF.